This TCR beta chain stems from a study of neurological immune-mediated disorders. Overall study findings and caveats: One cluster of related CDR3 sequences contained, by phylogenetic grouping, the repertoires of 18 of 34 multiple sclerosis patients and formed a possible signature.

This CDR3 has 18 amino acids. The V and J ends lost 3 bases and 9 bases, in that order; junction bases with no gene match: 13. The germline gives CDR1 MGHRA, CDR2 YSYEKL. For the unsorted libraries, 2 million PBMCs stored at -80 C served as input. This clonotype has a count of ten or more. Its antigen is not known. TCRdb redid the calling of the 5' RACE reads with MiXCR, one entry per CDR3 protein. The repertoire holds 45,000 to 65,000 distinct CDR3 sequences, about 4% seen once, with 2.9% in the top ten. Sequences were obtained from PBMCs. This TCR was sampled from a man aged 50 or older with multiple sclerosis. The chain recombines TRBV4-1 with TRBJ2-1; 14 bases line up with TRBD2. CDR3: CASSHPSTGLAGVCEQFF. CDR3 bases: TGCGCCAGCAGCCATCCGTCTACGGGACTAGCGGGAGTCTGTGAGCAGTTCTTC.